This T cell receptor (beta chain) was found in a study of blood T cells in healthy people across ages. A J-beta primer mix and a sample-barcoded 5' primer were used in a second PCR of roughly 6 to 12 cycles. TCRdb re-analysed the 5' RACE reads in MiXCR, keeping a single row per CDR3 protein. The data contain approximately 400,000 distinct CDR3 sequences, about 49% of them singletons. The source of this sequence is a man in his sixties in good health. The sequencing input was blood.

The CDR3 loop is CASSQDQRAVSTDTQYF. The CDR3 coding sequence is TGCGCCAGCAGCCAAGACCAACGGGCTGTCAGCACAGATACGCAGTATTTT. The V and J genes are TRBV4-3 and TRBJ2-3; the D is unclear. CDR1 LGHNA and CDR2 YSLEER come from the germline V gene. The CDR3 loop spans 17 amino acids. Trimming removed 0 bases from V and 0 bases from J, with 13 bases in between.